This is a list of T cell receptor beta chains from one sample in a study of blood T cell repertoires in COVID-19. Sequencing was performed with immunoSEQ multiplex PCR; in TCRdb, only in-frame clones are kept and a portion is missing. This table has over 200,000 clones, around four fifths appearing once. Sequencing was performed on peripheral blood. These receptor sequences come from a woman older than 75 with active or convalescent COVID-19. CDR3s include the opening cysteine and the closing phenylalanine or tryptophan. A D gene is named only where the DNA matches it firmly. Some rows mark clone size as missing; the rest say once, few, many or name a class of expanded clone.

D: .
V: TRBV29-1
size: .
J: TRBJ2-7
DNA: TGCAGCGTTCCCGGGAGTTCGGGCGAGCAGTACTTC
CDR3: CSVPGSSGEQYF

D: .
V: TRBV10-3
size: .
J: TRBJ1-2
DNA: TGTGCCATCAGTGAGCCTGGGCCCTATGGCTACACCTTC
CDR3: CAISEPGPYGYTF

D: .
V: TRBV6-6
size: few
J: TRBJ1-4
DNA: TGTGCCAGCAGTTATCAGACAGAAGCCCGGGAAAAACTGTTTTTT
CDR3: CASSYQTEAREKLFF

D: .
V: TRBV19
size: .
J: TRBJ2-1
DNA: TGTGCCAGTAGTGGGGAATTGGGGGCACTAGAATACAATGAGCAGTTCTTC
CDR3: CASSGELGALEYNEQFF

D: TRBD1
V: TRBV6-2/TRBV6-3
size: .
J: TRBJ1-1
DNA: TGTGCCAGCAGTTCCGGACAGGGGGCTATGAACACTGAAGCTTTCTTT
CDR3: CASSSGQGAMNTEAFF

D: .
V: TRBV6-5
size: .
J: TRBJ1-3
DNA: TGTGCCAGCAGTCCACGGGGACTGTCCACCATATATTTT
CDR3: CASSPRGLSTIYF

D: TRBD1
V: TRBV14
size: .
J: TRBJ1-1
DNA: TGTGCCAGCAGCCAAGAACGACAGGGAGGATCTGAAGCTTTCTTT
CDR3: CASSQERQGGSEAFF

D: TRBD1
V: TRBV30
size: .
J: TRBJ1-1
DNA: TGTGCCTGGAGTGCCAAGAACAGGGGGCAGGACACTGAAGCTTTCTTT
CDR3: CAWSAKNRGQDTEAFF

D: TRBD1
V: TRBV3-1/TRBV3-2
size: .
J: TRBJ1-2
DNA: TGTGCCAGCAGCCACCACCGGGACAGGGGATCTTATGGCTACACCTTC
CDR3: CASSHHRDRGSYGYTF

D: .
V: TRBV24-1
size: .
J: TRBJ2-3
DNA: TGTGCCACCAGTGAGAACAGCTTGAGTACGCAGTATTTT
CDR3: CATSENSLSTQYF

D: .
V: TRBV30
size: .
J: TRBJ1-1
DNA: TGTGCCTGGAGGTTTCTCCGGAACACTGAAGCTTTCTTT
CDR3: CAWRFLRNTEAFF

D: .
V: TRBV3-1/TRBV3-2
size: .
J: TRBJ2-1
DNA: TGTGCCAGCAGCCAGGGGTACCTTCAGGGGAATGAGCAGTTCTTC
CDR3: CASSQGYLQGNEQFF

D: .
V: TRBV11-2
size: .
J: TRBJ2-1
DNA: TGTGCCAGCAGCATCCCTAGGTCCAGCGGACCAGACAATGAGCAGTTCTTC
CDR3: CASSIPRSSGPDNEQFF

D: TRBD2
V: TRBV3-1/TRBV3-2
size: .
J: TRBJ2-1
DNA: TGTGCCAGCAGCCAAGGGTGGTCGGGGGGGAATGAGCAGTTCTTC
CDR3: CASSQGWSGGNEQFF

D: TRBD1
V: TRBV7-9
size: .
J: TRBJ1-5
DNA: TGTGCCAGCAGCCCGCGGACAGGGACAAATCAGCCCCAGCATTTT
CDR3: CASSPRTGTNQPQHF

D: .
V: TRBV10-3
size: .
J: TRBJ1-1
DNA: TGTGCCATCAGTGAGGGGGCATTTCGTACTGAAGCTTTCTTT
CDR3: CAISEGAFRTEAFF

D: TRBD1
V: TRBV3-1/TRBV3-2
size: .
J: TRBJ1-2
DNA: TGTGCCAGCAGCCAAATCCCCACAGGGGGAGGCTACACCTTC
CDR3: CASSQIPTGGGYTF

D: TRBD1
V: TRBV4-3
size: .
J: TRBJ1-4
DNA: TGCGCCAGCAGCGAGCAACAGGGGTTTAATGAAAAACTGTTTTTT
CDR3: CASSEQQGFNEKLFF

D: .
V: TRBV2
size: once
J: TRBJ1-2
DNA: TGTGCCAGCAGTGAGGGGCGCAACTATGGCTACACCTTC
CDR3: CASSEGRNYGYTF

D: .
V: TRBV9
size: .
J: TRBJ1-2
DNA: TGTGCCAGCAGCGTAGATCATAACTATGGCTACACCTTC
CDR3: CASSVDHNYGYTF

D: .
V: TRBV29-1
size: .
J: TRBJ2-5
DNA: TGCAGCGTTGTCCCGGACAACCAAGAGACCCAGTACTTC
CDR3: CSVVPDNQETQYF

D: .
V: TRBV13
size: .
J: TRBJ1-2
DNA: TGTGCCAGCAGCGGAATTGAAGGACACAAAACTAACTATGGCTACACCTTC
CDR3: CASSGIEGHKTNYGYTF